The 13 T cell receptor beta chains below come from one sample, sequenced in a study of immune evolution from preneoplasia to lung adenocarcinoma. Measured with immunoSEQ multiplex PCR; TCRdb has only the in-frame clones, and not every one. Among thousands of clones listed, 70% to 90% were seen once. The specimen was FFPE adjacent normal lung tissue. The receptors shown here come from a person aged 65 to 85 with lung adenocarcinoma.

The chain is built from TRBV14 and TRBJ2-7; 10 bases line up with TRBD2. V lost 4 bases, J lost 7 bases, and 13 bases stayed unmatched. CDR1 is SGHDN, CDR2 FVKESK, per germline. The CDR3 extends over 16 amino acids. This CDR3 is CASSLSAGGPYREQYF. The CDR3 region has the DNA TGTGCCAGCAGCCTATCAGCGGGAGGGCCCTATCGAGAGCAGTACTTC.

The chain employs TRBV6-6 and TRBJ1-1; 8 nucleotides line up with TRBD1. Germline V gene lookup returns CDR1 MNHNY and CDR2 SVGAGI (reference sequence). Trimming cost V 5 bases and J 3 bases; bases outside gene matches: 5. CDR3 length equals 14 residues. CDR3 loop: CASSKPTGDTEAFF. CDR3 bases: TGTGCCAGCAGTAAACCGACAGGGGACACTGAAGCTTTCTTT.

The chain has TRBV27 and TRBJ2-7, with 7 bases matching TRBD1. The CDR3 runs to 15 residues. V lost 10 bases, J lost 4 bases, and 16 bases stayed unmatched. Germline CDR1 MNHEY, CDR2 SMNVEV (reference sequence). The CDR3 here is CATSSEPTGFYEQYF. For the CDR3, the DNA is TGTGCCACCTCCTCCGAACCGACAGGGTTTTACGAGCAGTACTTC.

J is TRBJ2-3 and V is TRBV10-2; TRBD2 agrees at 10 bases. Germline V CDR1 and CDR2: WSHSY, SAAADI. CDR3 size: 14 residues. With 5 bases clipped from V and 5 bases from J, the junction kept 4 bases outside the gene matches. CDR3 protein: CASSRAGGRDTQYF. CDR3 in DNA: TGCGCCAGCAGTAGAGCGGGGGGGCGAGATACGCAGTATTTT.

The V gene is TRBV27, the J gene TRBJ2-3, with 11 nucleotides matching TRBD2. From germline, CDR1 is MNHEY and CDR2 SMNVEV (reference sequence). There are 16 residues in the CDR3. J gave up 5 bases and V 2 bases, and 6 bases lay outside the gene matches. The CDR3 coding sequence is TGTGCCAGCAGTTTAGTTAGCGGGGGGGCCGTAGATACGCAGTATTTT. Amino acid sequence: CASSLVSGGAVDTQYF.

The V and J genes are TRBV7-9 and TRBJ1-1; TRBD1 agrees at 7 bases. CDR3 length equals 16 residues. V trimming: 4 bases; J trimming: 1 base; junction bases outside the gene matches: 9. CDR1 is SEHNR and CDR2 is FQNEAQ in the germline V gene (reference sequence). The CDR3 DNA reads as TGTGCCAGCAGCTCACAGGGGCAACTGGGGAACACTGAAGCTTTCTTT. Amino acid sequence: CASSSQGQLGNTEAFF. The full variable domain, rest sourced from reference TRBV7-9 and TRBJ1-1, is DTGVSQNPRHKITKRGQNVTFRCDPISEHNRLYWYRQTLGQGPEFLTYFQNEAQLEKSRLLSDRFSAERPKGSFSTLEIQRTEQGDSAMYLCASSSQGQLGNTEAFFGQGTRLTVV.

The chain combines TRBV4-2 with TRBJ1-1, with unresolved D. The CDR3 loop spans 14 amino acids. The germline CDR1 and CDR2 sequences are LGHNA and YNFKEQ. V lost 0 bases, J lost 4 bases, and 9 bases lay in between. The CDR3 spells CASSQDPTPTEAFF. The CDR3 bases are TGTGCCAGCAGCCAAGACCCCACTCCCACTGAAGCTTTCTTT.

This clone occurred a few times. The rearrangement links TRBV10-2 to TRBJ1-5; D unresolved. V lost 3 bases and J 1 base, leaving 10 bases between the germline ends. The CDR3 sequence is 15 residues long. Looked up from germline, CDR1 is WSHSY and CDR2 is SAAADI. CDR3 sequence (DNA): TGCGCCAGCAGTGATGCCGGTGTCAGCAATCAGCCCCAGCATTTT. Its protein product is CASSDAGVSNQPQHF.

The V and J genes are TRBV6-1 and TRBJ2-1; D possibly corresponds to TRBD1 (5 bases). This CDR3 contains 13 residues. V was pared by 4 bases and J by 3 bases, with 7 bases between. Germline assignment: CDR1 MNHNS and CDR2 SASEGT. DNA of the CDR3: TGTGCCAGCAGTGTCGACAGCTACAATGAGCAGTTCTTC. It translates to CASSVDSYNEQFF.

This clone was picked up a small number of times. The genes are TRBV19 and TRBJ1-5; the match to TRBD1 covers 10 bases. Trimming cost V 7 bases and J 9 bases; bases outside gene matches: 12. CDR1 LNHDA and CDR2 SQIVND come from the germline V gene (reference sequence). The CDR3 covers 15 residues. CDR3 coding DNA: TGTGCCAGTAAAACCGGGGGACAGGGGACACGGCCCCAGCATTTT. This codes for CASKTGGQGTRPQHF.

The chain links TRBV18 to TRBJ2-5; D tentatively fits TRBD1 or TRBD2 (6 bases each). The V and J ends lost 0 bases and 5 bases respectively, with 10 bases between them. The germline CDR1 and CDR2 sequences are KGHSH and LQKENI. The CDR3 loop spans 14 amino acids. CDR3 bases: TGTGCCAGCTCACCACCCGGGGGCGGGGAGACCCAGTACTTC. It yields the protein CASSPPGGGETQYF.

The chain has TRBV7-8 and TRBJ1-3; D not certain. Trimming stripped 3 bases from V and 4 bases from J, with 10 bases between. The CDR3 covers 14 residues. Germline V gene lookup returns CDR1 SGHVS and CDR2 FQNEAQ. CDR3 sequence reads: CASSLHASGNTIYF. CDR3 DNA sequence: TGTGCCAGCAGCTTGCATGCGTCCGGAAACACCATATATTTT. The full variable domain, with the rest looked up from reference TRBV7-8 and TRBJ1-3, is GAGVSQSPRYKVAKRGQDVALRCDPISGHVSLFWYQQALGQGPEFLTYFQNEAQLDKSGLPSDRFFAERPEGSVSTLKIQRTQQEDSAVYLCASSLHASGNTIYFGEGSWLTVV.

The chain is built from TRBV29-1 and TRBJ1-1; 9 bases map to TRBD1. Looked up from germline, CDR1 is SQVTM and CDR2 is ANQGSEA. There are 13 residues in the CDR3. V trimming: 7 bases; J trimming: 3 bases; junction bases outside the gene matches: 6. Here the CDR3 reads CSGYRGHDTEAFF. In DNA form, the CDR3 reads TGCAGCGGATACAGGGGGCATGACACTGAAGCTTTCTTT.